These T cell receptor beta chains were read from a single sample in a study of shared clonotypes between healthy human individuals. Sequenced by immunoSEQ multiplex PCR; TCRdb stores in-frame clones only, minus some. The sample lists millions of clones, about 95% occurring once. Sequenced sample: naive CD4+ T cells sorted from blood. The receptors stem from a man younger than 30 in good health. Both conserved end residues are part of each CDR3. D genes are given only for firm matches. The size of a clone is reported for some rows only, either as once, few or many, or as a class for expanded clones.

clone_size,d_call,v_call,j_call,cdr3_nt,cdr3_aa
NA,NA,TRBV6-5,TRBJ2-1,TGTGCCAGCAGTTACGGCGGGGGCACCTCCTACAATGAGCAGTTCTTC,CASSYGGGTSYNEQFF
NA,TRBD1,TRBV11-2,TRBJ2-3,TGTGCCAGCAGCTTGAGAGTCGGGACAGAGAGCACAGATACGCAGTATTTT,CASSLRVGTESTDTQYF
NA,NA,TRBV4-1,TRBJ2-3,TGCGCCAGCAGCCAAGAAAACGGAGCCCCGGCAGATACGCAGTATTTT,CASSQENGAPADTQYF
NA,NA,TRBV2,TRBJ2-4,TGTGCCAGCAGTGAACAGGGATCCAAAAACATTCAGTACTTC,CASSEQGSKNIQYF
NA,TRBD1,TRBV7-2,TRBJ2-5,TGTGCCAGCAGCATAAGACAGGGGAGGGAGACCCAGTACTTC,CASSIRQGRETQYF
NA,TRBD1,TRBV2,TRBJ1-6,TGTGCCAGCAGTGAATACAGGGGTAATTCACCCCTCCACTTT,CASSEYRGNSPLHF
NA,NA,TRBV29-1,TRBJ2-1,TGCAGCGTTCGTCCTAGCGAGTACAATGAGCAGTTCTTC,CSVRPSEYNEQFF
NA,NA,TRBV30,TRBJ1-1,TGTGCCTGGCGGAGGGGTTCGACTGAAGCTTTCTTT,CAWRRGSTEAFF
NA,NA,TRBV2,TRBJ2-7,TGTGCCAGCAGCCGCGGTGGCGAGCAGTACTTC,CASSRGGEQYF
NA,NA,TRBV11-2,TRBJ1-3,TGTGCCAGCAGCTTCAGGGACCAGAGGGGAAACACCATATATTTT,CASSFRDQRGNTIYF
once,TRBD2,TRBV30,TRBJ2-1,TGTGCCTGGAGTAGTAAAGGTCCGGGGACTAGAAACTACAATGAGCAGTTCTTC,CAWSSKGPGTRNYNEQFF
NA,TRBD2,TRBV18,TRBJ2-5,TGTGCCAGCTCACCACAGAGGGGAGGGGAGACCCAGTACTTC,CASSPQRGGETQYF
few,NA,TRBV6-5,TRBJ2-7,TGTGCCAGCAGGACCGCGGGGGCTTACGAGCAGTACTTC,CASRTAGAYEQYF
NA,NA,TRBV6-1,TRBJ1-5,TGTGCCAGCAGTGAGTTGGACAACAATCAGCCCCAGCATTTT,CASSELDNNQPQHF